This entry concerns a single T cell receptor (beta chain). Its target is unknown. Germline V CDR1 and CDR2: ENHRY, SYGVKD. V lost 5 bases to trimming and J lost 3 bases, with 14 bases between them. This CDR3 region has 14 residues. The entry originates in a study of T cell responses to AZD1222 COVID-19 vaccine. Findings and limits, study-wide: At baseline, seropositivity was found in only five or six AZD1222 recipients. Sampling captured repertoires only after the peak T cell response.

Profiled with immunoSEQ multiplex PCR; TCRdb holds only in-frame clones, not every one. The sample shows approximately 60,000 clones, around 88% of them seen only once. Sequences were derived from peripheral blood, sampled 28 days after the second AZD1222 dose. This rearrangement joins TRBV10-3 to TRBJ2-7; D unresolved. The receptor was isolated from an adult who received the AZD1222 COVID-19 vaccine. The CDR3 sequence: CAISSLGPGYEQYF. CDR3 coding DNA: TGTGCCATCAGTTCCCTAGGACCCGGCTACGAGCAGTACTTC.